The T cell receptor (beta chain) described here comes from a study of blood T cells in healthy people across ages. V was trimmed by 6 bases and J by 2 bases, leaving 13 bases between them. This CDR3 has 13 residues. Germline loops: CDR1 SQVTM, CDR2 ANQGSEA. Researchers isolated at least 6.5 million PBMCs per sample. Next came a second PCR, run for about 7 to 12 cycles, which used a sample-barcoded 5' primer along with a J-beta primer mix. TCRdb re-derived calls from the 5' RACE reads in MiXCR, one entry per CDR3 protein. The data contain 1.5 million to 2 million distinct CDR3 sequences, around 48% of them singletons.

This rearrangement joins TRBV29-1 to TRBJ2-5; D tentatively fits TRBD1 or TRBD2 (5 bases each). Sequenced: blood. The TCR originated in a woman in her thirties or forties in good health. The CDR3 spells CSVKGTLQETQYF. In DNA form, the CDR3 reads TGCAGCGTGAAAGGGACCCTACAAGAGACCCAGTACTTC.